This TCR beta chain was captured in a study of T cell changes during pregnancy in multiple sclerosis. Data came from immunoSEQ multiplex PCR; TCRdb stores just in-frame clones and leaves some out. Of 90,000 to 100,000 clones listed, about 92% are singletons. V lost 0 bases to trimming and J lost 2 bases, with 7 bases between them. Germline V gene sequence: CDR1 SGHRS, CDR2 YFSETQ. CDR3 length: 14 amino acids. This chain uses TRBV5-1 with TRBJ2-3; D remains ambiguous. This receptor was obtained from a female donor with multiple sclerosis, enrolled in a pregnancy study. Sample: peripheral blood, taken in the first trimester of pregnancy. CDR3 nucleotides: TGCGCCAGCAGCTTGGCCGGTCTCACAGATACGCAGTATTTT. Its protein is CASSLAGLTDTQYF. Based on the CDR3 plus reference TRBV5-1 and TRBJ2-3, the full variable domain is KAGVTQTPRYLIKTRGQQVTLSCSPISGHRSVSWYQQTPGQGLQFLFEYFSETQRNKGNFPGRFSGRQFSNSRSEMNVSTLELGDSALYLCASSLAGLTDTQYFGPGTRLTVL.